The 5 T cell receptor beta chains reported below all come from one sample, sequenced in a study of cytomegalovirus exposure and HLA in healthy donors (dated by TCRdb to 2016 to 2017). The library was built by means of the immunoSEQ multiplex PCR assay. The table comes from immuneACCESS by way of TCRdb, which keeps in-frame sequences with V and J called. Part of the clones is missing from these tables; in studies checked, under half for an unresolved V gene and the rest for unknown reasons. Across this sample there are some 110,000 clones, with around 88% seen only once. The ten largest clones add up to over 4% of the sample. The source material was PBMCs. The receptors originated from a man younger than 30 in good health and CMV-seronegative.

This clone appeared a single time. The chain is built from TRBV2 and TRBJ2-7; 9 bases agree with TRBD1. CDR3 length equals 15 residues. In germline, CDR1 is SNHLY, CDR2 FYNNEI. With V trimmed by 8 bases and J by 0 bases, 8 bases remained unmatched. The CDR3 DNA reads as TGTGCCAGCGGGGGACAGGGTTTGAGCTCCTACGAGCAGTACTTC. Encoded protein: CASGGQGLSSYEQYF. The full variable domain, in which reference TRBV2 and TRBJ2-7 provide the parts outside the CDR3, is EPEVTQTPSHQVTQMGQEVILRCVPISNHLYFYWYRQILGQKVEFLVSFYNNEISEKSEIFDDQFSVERPDGSNFTLKIRSTKLEDSAMYFCASGGQGLSSYEQYFGPGTRLTVT.

The chain carries TRBV6-1 and TRBJ2-7, with D unclear. The CDR3 totals 14 residues. Germline V lookup: CDR1 MNHNS, CDR2 SASEGT. V dropped 2 bases and J dropped 2 bases, with 10 bases sitting between them. The CDR3 here is CASSELPSAYEQYF. In DNA, the CDR3 is TGTGCCAGCAGTGAACTTCCTTCGGCCTACGAGCAGTACTTC.

The chain recombines TRBV4-1 with TRBJ1-6; weak D call: TRBD1 (5 bases). The CDR3 runs to 17 residues. CDR1 and CDR2 from the germline V gene are MGHRA and YSYEKL. V was pared by 0 bases and J by 3 bases, with 12 bases between. For the CDR3, the DNA is TGCGCCAGCAGCCAAGATGCAGGGCAAAACTATAATTCACCCCTCCACTTT. This sequence encodes CASSQDAGQNYNSPLHF.

The chain carries TRBV27 and TRBJ2-1; 10 nucleotides match TRBD1. V lost 5 bases, J lost 7 bases, and 8 bases stayed unmatched. The CDR3 is 15 residues long. Germline CDR1 and CDR2: MNHEY and SMNVEV (reference sequence). CDR3 sequence: CASSPRQGAGNEQFF. CDR3 bases: TGTGCCAGCAGTCCCCGACAGGGGGCGGGGAATGAGCAGTTCTTC.

The chain uses TRBV6-1 and TRBJ1-2; D not certain. Between the trimmed V and J ends, which lost 2 bases and 8 bases, there was a span of 18 bases. Germline V gene lookup returns CDR1 MNHNS and CDR2 SASEGT. This CDR3 spans 15 amino acids. CDR3 sequence (DNA): TGTGCCAGCAGTGAATTTACAGACCCTATTATGGGCTACACCTTC. Residues: CASSEFTDPIMGYTF.